A selection of T cell receptor beta chains follows, all from one sample in a study of radiation and T cells in renal cell carcinoma. Some clones are missing from TCRdb's copy, which holds only in-frame ones; the method was immunoSEQ multiplex PCR. The sample holds 14,000 to 15,000 clones; 62% are singletons and the top ten take approximately 18%. Sequencing was performed on tumor tissue, taken from a patient whose treatment was nephrectomy without radiotherapy. The receptors shown here come from a man in his sixties with renal cell carcinoma. Each CDR3 is given with its conserved first and last residue.

TRBV10-3 | 17 | CAISESGASDHDETQYF
TRBV14 | 15 | CASSRLGGDHNEQFF
TRBV4-3 | 15 | CASSQDSSPSYEQYF
TRBV19 | 16 | CASSVRGRTGNQPQHF
TRBV14 | 13 | CASSLGYRYGYTF
TRBV7-9 | 16 | CASSQSGRGGANVLTF
TRBV14 | 14 | CASSSFGTVTEAFF
TRBV10-3 | 12 | CAISPQGWGYTF
TRBV11-1 | 13 | CASSLSLLGEQFF
TRBV6-6 | 16 | CASSPPRRQQNTEAFF
TRBV7-9 | 14 | CASSFWDIYTEAFF
TRBV5-1 | 14 | CASVGAGMNTEAFF
TRBV6-6 | 14 | CASRYSGPPETQYF
TRBV10-3 | 15 | CAISEREFSYNEQFF
TRBV15 | 15 | CATSRDRTAQYGYTF
TRBV10-2 | 16 | CASSDKVGGWGYGYTF
TRBV7-2 | 14 | CASSFGTGYYEQYF
TRBV6-1 | 18 | CASSGVAGLAGRRDTQYF
TRBV28 | 16 | CASSQAADRGNQPQHF
TRBV28 | 10 | CASSFGTAFF
TRBV9 | 16 | CASSPGGAGGGETQYF
TRBV10-3 | 14 | CAINPGGSYNEQFF
TRBV25-1 | 16 | CASAGTGGQGFYEQYF